These 28 T cell receptor beta chains originate from one sample sequenced in a study of T cell changes during pregnancy in multiple sclerosis. Generated by immunoSEQ multiplex PCR, the TCRdb table keeps only in-frame clones and is missing some. The top ten hold roughly 2.5% of the sample, which has 70,000 to 95,000 clones, 85% to 95% seen once. The sample was peripheral blood, taken in the second trimester of pregnancy. Source of these receptors: a female donor with multiple sclerosis, enrolled in a pregnancy study.

About this clone: A read error may produce the germline difference seen at one junction end. The rearrangement joins TRBV28 to TRBJ1-1; TRBD1 is a possible D gene (5 bases). This CDR3 region has 10 residues. The V gene's germline CDR1 is MDHEN and CDR2 SYDVKM. This CDR3 reads CHRPNTEAFF. CDR3 nucleotide sequence: TGCCACAGGCCGAACACTGAAGCTTTCTTT.

This chain connects TRBV2 to TRBJ2-1; 12 positions agree with TRBD2. V lost 5 bases, J lost 1 base, and 9 bases stayed unmatched. The length of the CDR3 is 18 residues. Looked up from germline, CDR1 is SNHLY and CDR2 is FYNNEI. In nucleotides, the CDR3 is TGTGCCAGCAGTCACCGTCGGACTAGCGGGGTGTCCTACAATGAGCAGTTCTTC. It encodes CASSHRRTSGVSYNEQFF.

The chain couples TRBV2 to TRBJ1-5; 8 bases fit TRBD1. V lost 8 bases and J lost 6; bases outside the gene matches: 6. CDR1 and CDR2 (germline): SNHLY, FYNNEI. The CDR3 runs 13 residues. For the CDR3, the DNA is TGTGCCAGCTCGGACAGGGAAGGTCAGCCCCAGCATTTT. This sequence encodes CASSDREGQPQHF. The full variable domain, completed using reference TRBV2 and TRBJ1-5, is EPEVTQTPSHQVTQMGQEVILRCVPISNHLYFYWYRQILGQKVEFLVSFYNNEISEKSEIFDDQFSVERPDGSNFTLKIRSTKLEDSAMYFCASSDREGQPQHFGDGTRLSIL.

This chain uses TRBV27 with TRBJ2-1; TRBD2 matches 8 bases. Germline V CDR1 and CDR2: MNHEY, SMNVEV (reference sequence). V shed 7 bases and J 7 bases; nucleotides not matched to a gene: 9. The CDR3 runs to 14 residues. This chain's CDR3 is CASNSAGVTNEQFF. The CDR3 DNA sequence: TGTGCCAGCAACTCAGCGGGAGTCACAAATGAGCAGTTCTTC.

As to this clone: Compared with germline, one end of the junction differs, possibly owing to a read error. The chain recombines TRBV18 with TRBJ2-1; TRBD1 matches at 10 bases. The CDR3 spans 16 residues. Germline V CDR1 and CDR2: KGHSH, LQKENI. DNA of the CDR3: TGTGCCAGCTCGCCACCGGGACAGGGGTCTAACAATGAGCAGTTCTTC. Its protein product is CASSPPGQGSNNEQFF.

This clone has a handful of counts. The sample contains more than one DNA sequence encoding this CDR3. The chain couples TRBV11-3 to TRBJ2-1; D is unclear. This CDR3 contains 15 residues. The germline gives CDR1 SGHNT, CDR2 YENEEA. Trimming stripped 0 bases from V and 1 base from J, with 7 bases between. The CDR3 DNA reads TGTGCCAGCAGCTTAGATTCGTATTCCTACAATGAGCAGTTCTTC. It yields the protein CASSLDSYSYNEQFF.

This clone was counted a single time. The chain carries TRBV6-5 and TRBJ2-7; 8 nucleotides line up with TRBD1. CDR1 and CDR2 from the germline V gene are MNHEY and SVGAGI. With 6 bases clipped from V and 5 bases from J, the junction kept 3 bases outside the gene matches. The CDR3 runs 12 residues. The CDR3 is CASRTTGDEQYF. As DNA, the CDR3 is TGTGCCAGCAGGACGACAGGGGACGAGCAGTACTTC.

The rearrangement uses TRBV29-1 and TRBJ1-2; TRBD1 matches 7 bases. Germline V gene lookup returns CDR1 SQVTM and CDR2 ANQGSEA. The CDR3 is made up of 15 amino acids. With 5 bases clipped from V and 5 bases from J, the junction kept 14 bases outside the gene matches. The CDR3 region is CSVSEVWGQIYGYTF. CDR3 bases: TGCAGCGTTAGTGAGGTGTGGGGACAGATTTATGGCTACACCTTC.

V and J are TRBV29-1 and TRBJ1-1, with TRBD1 identical over 10 bases. This CDR3 is 15 amino acids long. Germline V CDR1 and CDR2: SQVTM, ANQGSEA. V was clipped by 8 bases and J by 4 bases; unmatched bases: 13. In nucleotides, the CDR3 is TGCAGCACGTGTGCCCGGGACAGGGGTGTCACTGAAGCTTTCTTT. This encodes CSTCARDRGVTEAFF.

V gene TRBV5-1 combines with J gene TRBJ1-2; no clear D gene. This CDR3 has 12 residues. V lost 2 bases and J lost 5, with 7 bases in between. Looked up from germline, CDR1 is SGHRS and CDR2 is YFSETQ. CDR3 loop: CASSFDGYGYTF. The CDR3 region has the DNA TGCGCCAGCAGCTTCGACGGGTATGGCTACACCTTC.

The chain combines TRBV2 with TRBJ2-2; TRBD1 matches at 10 bases. Per germline, CDR1 SNHLY and CDR2 FYNNEI. The CDR3 spans 15 residues. V gave up 4 bases and J gave up 5 bases; unmatched junction bases: 4. The CDR3 protein is CASSGQGAQTGELFF. The CDR3, as DNA: TGTGCCAGCAGTGGACAGGGGGCGCAAACCGGGGAGCTGTTTTTT.

This chain connects TRBV6-6 to TRBJ1-1; 7 nucleotides agree with TRBD1. V dropped 2 bases and J dropped 0; count of bases not matched to a gene: 3. This CDR3 has 15 amino acids. Germline values: CDR1 MNHNY, CDR2 SVGAGI (reference sequence). The CDR3 sequence is CASSYPTGVNTEAFF. In nucleotides, the CDR3 is TGTGCCAGCAGTTACCCCACAGGGGTGAACACTGAAGCTTTCTTT.

CDR3 sequence: CSVVGGTQGYTF. DNA for the CDR3: TGCAGCGTTGTGGGGGGAACACAGGGCTACACCTTC. The rearrangement joins TRBV29-1 to TRBJ1-2; D is possibly TRBD1 (5 bases). V shed 4 bases and J shed 8 bases, with 14 bases lying between them. Germline V gene sequence: CDR1 SQVTM, CDR2 ANQGSEA. This CDR3 region has 12 residues.

This clone was found once. The chain has TRBV5-1 and TRBJ2-7; TRBD1 agrees at 8 bases. The germline V gene has CDR1 SGHRS and CDR2 YFSETQ. This CDR3 is built from 14 residues. With V trimmed by 0 bases and J by 5 bases, 4 bases remained unmatched. DNA for the CDR3: TGCGCCAGCAGCTTGGGGACAGGGATCAACGAGCAGTACTTC. Translated: CASSLGTGINEQYF. Combining the CDR3 with reference TRBV5-1 and TRBJ2-7 gives the whole variable domain KAGVTQTPRYLIKTRGQQVTLSCSPISGHRSVSWYQQTPGQGLQFLFEYFSETQRNKGNFPGRFSGRQFSNSRSEMNVSTLELGDSALYLCASSLGTGINEQYFGPGTRLTVT.

This clone appeared a single time. This chain uses TRBV29-1 with TRBJ2-1; TRBD2 might be the D (6 bases). CDR3 length equals 11 residues. V shed 5 bases and J shed 9 bases, with 11 bases lying between them. Germline V gives CDR1 SQVTM, CDR2 ANQGSEA. This CDR3 is CSVIQGGEQFF. DNA for the CDR3: TGCAGCGTTATCCAGGGAGGTGAGCAGTTCTTC.

The rearrangement uses TRBV20-1 and TRBJ1-5, with TRBD1 matching 8 bases. Germline CDR1 is DFQATT and CDR2 is SNEGSKA (reference sequence). This CDR3 is built from 11 residues. With 6 bases clipped from V and 12 bases from J, the junction kept 7 bases outside the gene matches. CDR3 region: CSALDRVHQHF. CDR3 nucleotide sequence: TGCAGTGCGCTGGACAGGGTTCACCAGCATTTT.

The chain employs TRBV6-5 and TRBJ1-5; D unresolved. CDR3 length: 13 amino acids. Germline V gives CDR1 MNHEY, CDR2 SVGAGI. V was shortened by 5 bases and J by 7 bases, with 12 bases between the two germline ends. In DNA form, the CDR3 reads TGTGCCAGCAGTACAGTCGCTGGCCAGCCCCAGCATTTT. Encoded protein: CASSTVAGQPQHF.

CDR3 bases: TGTGCCAGCAGTCATACAGGTGATGGCTACACCTTC. Translating gives CASSHTGDGYTF. The gene calls are TRBV27 and TRBJ1-2, with D possibly matching TRBD1 (5 bases). Trimming cost V 5 bases and J 6 bases, with 10 bases left between them. The CDR3 consists of 12 residues. Germline CDR1 MNHEY, CDR2 SMNVEV (reference sequence).

The CDR3 coding sequence is TGTGCCAGTAGTATTACGGGGGGCCGGGAGACCCAGTACTTC. It yields the protein CASSITGGRETQYF. The chain joins TRBV19 to TRBJ2-5; tentative D call: TRBD2 (7 bases). V lost 3 bases and J 5 bases, leaving 13 bases between the germline ends. CDR3 length equals 14 residues. Germline assignment: CDR1 LNHDA and CDR2 SQIVND (reference sequence).

In DNA, the CDR3 is TGTGCCAGCACCCAGGGGTTCGGAGGCTACACCTTC. Translated: CASTQGFGGYTF. This sequence joins TRBV6-5 and TRBJ1-2; tentatively, D is TRBD1 (6 bases). Per the germline V gene, CDR1 is MNHEY and CDR2 is SVGAGI. The CDR3 extends over 12 amino acids. Trimming shortened V by 7 bases and J by 8 bases, and 14 bases separated the two germline ends.

The chain has TRBV7-3 and TRBJ1-1; tentative D call: TRBD1 (6 bases). The CDR3 contains 13 residues. Trimming removed 4 bases from V and 6 bases from J, with 12 bases in between. Germline CDR1 SGHTA, CDR2 FQGTGA. CDR3 DNA: TGTGCCAGCAGCTCACAGGGCGGACCTGAAGCTTTCTTT. This gives the protein CASSSQGGPEAFF.

This chain uses TRBV28 with TRBJ1-2; D uncertain. Germline assignment: CDR1 MDHEN and CDR2 SYDVKM. The CDR3 runs to 11 residues. The ends were cut back, 5 bases at V and 7 bases at J, with 8 bases in the middle. CDR3 sequence reads: CASSRLSGYTF. The CDR3, as DNA: TGTGCCAGCAGTCGGTTATCTGGCTACACCTTC.

This sequence joins TRBV6-5 and TRBJ1-2; D not certain. The V and J ends lost 4 bases and 8 bases respectively, with 11 bases between them. The length of the CDR3 is 12 residues. Germline V gives CDR1 MNHEY, CDR2 SVGAGI. This CDR3 reads CASSSPGSGYTF. The DNA of the CDR3 is TGTGCCAGCAGTTCGCCAGGCTCCGGCTACACCTTC.

V gene TRBV27 combines with J gene TRBJ2-2, with D hard to call. This CDR3 has 12 amino acids. Germline CDR1 is MNHEY and CDR2 is SMNVEV (reference sequence). The V end was cut by 10 bases, the J end by 5 bases, with 11 bases between. The CDR3 DNA is TGTGCCACCTCGCCGGGTACCGGGGAGCTGTTTTTT. This translates into CATSPGTGELFF.

The chain couples TRBV4-2 to TRBJ2-5, with TRBD2 matching 9 bases. V was clipped by 2 bases and J by 3 bases; unmatched bases: 7. Germline loops: CDR1 LGHNA, CDR2 YNFKEQ. The CDR3 extends over 16 amino acids. CDR3 nucleotide sequence: TGTGCCAGCAGCCAATCTAACGTAGCGGGGGAAGAGACCCAGTACTTC. Its protein is CASSQSNVAGEETQYF.

This sequence joins TRBV4-1 and TRBJ2-3; a weak D match, TRBD2 (6 bases). Germline CDR1 is MGHRA and CDR2 is YSYEKL. This CDR3 is 16 amino acids long. Trimming cost V 4 bases and J 6 bases, with 20 bases left between them. CDR3 nucleotide sequence: TGCGCCAGCAGCCCCGGTGGGAGCGGAGGGGTCGATACGCAGTATTTT. This gives the protein CASSPGGSGGVDTQYF.

This clone was detected only once. The chain couples TRBV6-1 to TRBJ1-1; no reliable D call. Trimming cost V 10 bases and J 1 base, with 19 bases left between them. This CDR3 spans 15 amino acids. Germline V gene lookup returns CDR1 MNHNS and CDR2 SASEGT. The CDR3 DNA reads TGTGCCACCAGAGGTAGGTGGGCCACGAACACTGAAGCTTTCTTT. This gives the protein CATRGRWATNTEAFF.

The genes are TRBV7-8 and TRBJ2-1; a possible D gene is TRBD2 (7 bases). Germline assignment: CDR1 SGHVS and CDR2 FQNEAQ. The CDR3 loop spans 18 amino acids. V shed 1 base and J shed 2 bases, with 18 bases lying between them. The CDR3 nucleotides are TGTGCCAGCAGCTTAGATGGTGGCGGGGGCCTTACCTACAATGAGCAGTTCTTC. Translated: CASSLDGGGGLTYNEQFF.